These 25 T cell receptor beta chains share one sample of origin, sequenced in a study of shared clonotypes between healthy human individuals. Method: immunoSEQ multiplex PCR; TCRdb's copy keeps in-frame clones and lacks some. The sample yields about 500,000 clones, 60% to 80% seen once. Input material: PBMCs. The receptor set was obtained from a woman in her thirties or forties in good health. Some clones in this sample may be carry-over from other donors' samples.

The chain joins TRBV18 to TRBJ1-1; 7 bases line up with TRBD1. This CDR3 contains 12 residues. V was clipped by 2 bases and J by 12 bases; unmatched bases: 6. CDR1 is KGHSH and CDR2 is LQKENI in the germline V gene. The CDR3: CASSPDREVTFF. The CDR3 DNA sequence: TGTGCCAGCTCACCAGACAGGGAAGTCACTTTCTTT.

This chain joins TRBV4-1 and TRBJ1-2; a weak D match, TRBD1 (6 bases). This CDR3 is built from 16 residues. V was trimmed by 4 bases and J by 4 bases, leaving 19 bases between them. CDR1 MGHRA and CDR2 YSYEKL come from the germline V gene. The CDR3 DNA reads TGCGCCAGCAGCCCTGACCCCGGGACAAGCCTCTATGGCTACACCTTC. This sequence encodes CASSPDPGTSLYGYTF.

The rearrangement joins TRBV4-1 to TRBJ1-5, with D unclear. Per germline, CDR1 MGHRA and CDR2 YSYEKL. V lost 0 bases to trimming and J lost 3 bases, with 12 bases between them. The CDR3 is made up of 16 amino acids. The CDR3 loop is CASSQDRGSSNQPQHF. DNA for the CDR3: TGCGCCAGCAGCCAAGATCGTGGCAGTTCCAATCAGCCCCAGCATTTT.

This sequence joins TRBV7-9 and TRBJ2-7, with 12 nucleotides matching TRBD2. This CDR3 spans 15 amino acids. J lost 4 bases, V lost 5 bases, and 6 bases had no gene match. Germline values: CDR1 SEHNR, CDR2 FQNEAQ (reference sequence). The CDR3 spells CASSPGLAGFYEQYF. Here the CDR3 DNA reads TGTGCCAGCAGCCCTGGACTAGCGGGATTTTACGAGCAGTACTTC.

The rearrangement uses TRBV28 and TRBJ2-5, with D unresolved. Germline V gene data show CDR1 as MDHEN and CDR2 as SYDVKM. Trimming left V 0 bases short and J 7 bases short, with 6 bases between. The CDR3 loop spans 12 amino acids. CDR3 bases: TGTGCCAGCAGTTTATGGACAATGACCCAGTACTTC. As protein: CASSLWTMTQYF.

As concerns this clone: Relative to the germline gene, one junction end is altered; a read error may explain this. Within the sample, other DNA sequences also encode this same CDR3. The CDR3 DNA follows: TGCGCCAGCAGCTTAGAGGGACTAGGGGGGGGCCGCGAGCAGTACTTC. Its protein product is CASSLEGLGGGREQYF. The chain combines TRBV7-2 with TRBJ2-7; 8 bases line up with TRBD2. From germline, CDR1 is SGHTA and CDR2 FQGNSA. The CDR3 has 16 residues.

CDR3 protein: CASSKAGTRFVGEQYF. CDR3 sequence (DNA): TGTGCCAGCAGCAAAGCCGGGACTAGATTCGTCGGCGAGCAGTACTTC. This chain links TRBV5-4 with TRBJ2-7, with 8 bases identical to TRBD2. Germline CDR1 reads SGHNT; CDR2 reads YYREEE (reference sequence). The CDR3 totals 16 residues. V trimming: 4 bases; J trimming: 6 bases; junction bases outside the gene matches: 15.

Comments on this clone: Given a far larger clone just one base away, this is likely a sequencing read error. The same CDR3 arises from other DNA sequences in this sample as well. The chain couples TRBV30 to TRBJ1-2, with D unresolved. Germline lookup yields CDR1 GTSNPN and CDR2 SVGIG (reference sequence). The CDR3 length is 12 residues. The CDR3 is CAQEGGSYGYTF. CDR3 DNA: TGTGCCCAAGAGGGAGGATCCTATGGATACACCTTC.

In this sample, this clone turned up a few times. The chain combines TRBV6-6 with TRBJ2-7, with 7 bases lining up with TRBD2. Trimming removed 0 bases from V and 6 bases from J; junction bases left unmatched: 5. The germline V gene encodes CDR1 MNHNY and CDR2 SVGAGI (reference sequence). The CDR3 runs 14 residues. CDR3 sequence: CASSYSAGVSEQYF. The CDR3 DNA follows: TGTGCCAGCAGTTACTCGGCGGGAGTAAGCGAGCAGTACTTC.

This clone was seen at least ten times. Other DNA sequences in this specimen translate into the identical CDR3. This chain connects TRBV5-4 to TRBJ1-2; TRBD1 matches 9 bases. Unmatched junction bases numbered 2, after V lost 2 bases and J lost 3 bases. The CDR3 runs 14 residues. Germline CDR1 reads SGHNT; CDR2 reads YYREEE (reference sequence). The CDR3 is CASSFGDRDYGYTF. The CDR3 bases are TGTGCCAGCAGCTTCGGGGACAGGGACTATGGCTACACCTTC.

CDR3 sequence (DNA): TGTGCCAGCAGTTTATGGGTCAGGGCATACACTGAAGCTTTCTTT. Amino acids: CASSLWVRAYTEAFF. The chain combines TRBV28 with TRBJ1-1; TRBD1 is a possible D gene (5 bases). This CDR3 region has 15 residues. The germline gives CDR1 MDHEN, CDR2 SYDVKM. Trimming cost V 0 bases and J 3 bases, with 11 bases left between them. The full variable domain, with the rest looked up from reference TRBV28 and TRBJ1-1, is DVKVTQSSRYLVKRTGEKVFLECVQDMDHENMFWYRQDPGLGLRLIYFSYDVKMKEKGDIPEGYSVSREKKERFSLILESASTNQTSMYLCASSLWVRAYTEAFFGQGTRLTVV.

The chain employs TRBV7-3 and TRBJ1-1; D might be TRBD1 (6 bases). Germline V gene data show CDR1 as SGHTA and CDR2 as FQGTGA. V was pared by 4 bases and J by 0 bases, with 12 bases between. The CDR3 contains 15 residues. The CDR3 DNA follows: TGTGCCAGCAGCTCGCAGGGGAGGATGAACACTGAAGCTTTCTTT. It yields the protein CASSSQGRMNTEAFF. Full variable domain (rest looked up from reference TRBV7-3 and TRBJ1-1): GAGVSQTPSNKVTEKGKYVELRCDPISGHTALYWYRQSLGQGPEFLIYFQGTGAADDSGLPNDRFFAVRPEGSVSTLKIQRTERGDSAVYLCASSSQGRMNTEAFFGQGTRLTVV.

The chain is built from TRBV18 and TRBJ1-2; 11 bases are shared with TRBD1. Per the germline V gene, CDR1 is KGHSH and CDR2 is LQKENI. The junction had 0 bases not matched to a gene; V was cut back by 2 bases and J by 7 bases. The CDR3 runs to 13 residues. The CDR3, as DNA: TGTGCCAGCTCACCAGGGACAGGGGGTGGCTACACCTTC. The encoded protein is CASSPGTGGGYTF.

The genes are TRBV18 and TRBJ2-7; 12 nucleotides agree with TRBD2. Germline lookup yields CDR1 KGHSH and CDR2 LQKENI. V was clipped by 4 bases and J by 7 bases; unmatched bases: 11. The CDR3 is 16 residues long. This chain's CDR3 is CASSHRLAGAAREQYF. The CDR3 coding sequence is TGTGCCAGCTCACACCGACTAGCGGGAGCGGCTCGGGAGCAGTACTTC.

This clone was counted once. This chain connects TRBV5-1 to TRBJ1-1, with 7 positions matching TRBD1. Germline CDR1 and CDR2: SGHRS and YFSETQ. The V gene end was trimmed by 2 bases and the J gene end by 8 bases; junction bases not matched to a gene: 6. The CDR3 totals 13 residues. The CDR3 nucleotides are TGCGCCAGCAGCTTCAGGGGGGTCCGGGAAGCTTTCTTT. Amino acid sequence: CASSFRGVREAFF.

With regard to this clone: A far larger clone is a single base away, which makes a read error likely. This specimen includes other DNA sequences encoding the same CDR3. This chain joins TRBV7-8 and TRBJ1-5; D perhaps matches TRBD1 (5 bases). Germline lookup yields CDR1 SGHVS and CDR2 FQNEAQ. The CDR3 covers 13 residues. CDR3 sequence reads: CASSLEEGAPQHF. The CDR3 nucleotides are TGTGCCAGCAGCTTAGAAGAAGGGGCGCCCCAGCATTTC.

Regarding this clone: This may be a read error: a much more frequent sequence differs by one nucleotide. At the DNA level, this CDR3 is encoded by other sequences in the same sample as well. The CDR3 nucleotides are TGTACACAGGAGAGGGGTGGCTACACCTTC. Translated, it gives CTQERGGYTF. V usage is TRBV30 and J usage is TRBJ1-2; possible D gene TRBD1, 5 bases. Germline CDR1 and CDR2: GTSNPN and SVGIG (reference sequence). This CDR3 is 10 amino acids long.

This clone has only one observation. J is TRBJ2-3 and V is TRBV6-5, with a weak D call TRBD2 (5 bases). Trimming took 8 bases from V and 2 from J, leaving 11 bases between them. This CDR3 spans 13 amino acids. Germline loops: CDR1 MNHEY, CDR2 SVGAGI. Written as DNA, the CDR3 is TGTGCCAGCGGTAGCGCGAACACAGATACGCAGTATTTT. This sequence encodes CASGSANTDTQYF.

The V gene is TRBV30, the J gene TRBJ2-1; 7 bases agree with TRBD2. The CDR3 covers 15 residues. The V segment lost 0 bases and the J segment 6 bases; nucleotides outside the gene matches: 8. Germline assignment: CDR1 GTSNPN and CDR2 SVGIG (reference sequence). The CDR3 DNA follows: TGTGCCTGGAGTGTGGTTCGCGGGAGAGGCAATGAGCAGTTCTTC. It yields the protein CAWSVVRGRGNEQFF. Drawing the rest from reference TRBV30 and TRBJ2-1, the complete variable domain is SQTIHQWPATLVQPVGSPLSLECTVEGTSNPNLYWYRQAAGRGLQLLFYSVGIGQISSEVPQNLSASRPQDRQFILSSKKLLLSDSGFYLCAWSVVRGRGNEQFFGPGTRLTVL.

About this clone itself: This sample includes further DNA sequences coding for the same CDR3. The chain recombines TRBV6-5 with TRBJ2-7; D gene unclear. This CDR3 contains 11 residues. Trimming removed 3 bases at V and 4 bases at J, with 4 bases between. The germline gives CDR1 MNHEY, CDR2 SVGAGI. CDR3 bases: TGTGCCAGCAGTTATTTGTACGAGCAGTACTTC. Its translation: CASSYLYEQYF.

CDR3: CSVSRARNTEAFF. CDR3 coding DNA: TGCAGCGTTTCTAGGGCTCGGAACACTGAAGCTTTCTTT. This chain connects TRBV29-1 to TRBJ1-1; D not resolved. Germline V gene lookup returns CDR1 SQVTM and CDR2 ANQGSEA. The CDR3 has 13 residues. V was trimmed by 5 bases and J by 1 base, leaving 11 bases between them.

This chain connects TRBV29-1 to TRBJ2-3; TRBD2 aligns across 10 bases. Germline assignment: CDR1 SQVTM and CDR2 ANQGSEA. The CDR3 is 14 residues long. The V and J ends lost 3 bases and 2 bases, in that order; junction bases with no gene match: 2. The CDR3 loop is CSVDSGRTTDTQYF. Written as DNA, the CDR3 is TGCAGCGTTGATAGCGGGAGGACCACAGATACGCAGTATTTT.

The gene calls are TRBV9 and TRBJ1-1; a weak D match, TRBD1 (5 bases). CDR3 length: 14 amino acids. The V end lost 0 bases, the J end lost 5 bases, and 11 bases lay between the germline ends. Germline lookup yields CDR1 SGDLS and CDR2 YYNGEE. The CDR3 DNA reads TGTGCCAGCAGCGTAGAAGGGAAGGGGACTGAAGCTTTCTTT. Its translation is CASSVEGKGTEAFF.

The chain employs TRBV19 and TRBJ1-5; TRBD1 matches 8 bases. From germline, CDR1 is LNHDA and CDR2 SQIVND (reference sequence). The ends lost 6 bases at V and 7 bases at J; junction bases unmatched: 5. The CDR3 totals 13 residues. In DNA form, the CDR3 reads TGTGCCAGTAGCCGACAGGGGTTGCAGCCCCAGCATTTT. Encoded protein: CASSRQGLQPQHF.

The CDR3 loop is CASSPERSSGNTIYF. The CDR3, as DNA: TGTGCCAGCTCACCGGAAAGGAGCTCTGGAAACACCATATATTTT. The gene calls are TRBV18 and TRBJ1-3; D is undetermined. CDR3 length: 15 amino acids. V was clipped by 3 bases and J by 0 bases, with 9 bases between them. The germline V gene has CDR1 KGHSH and CDR2 LQKENI.